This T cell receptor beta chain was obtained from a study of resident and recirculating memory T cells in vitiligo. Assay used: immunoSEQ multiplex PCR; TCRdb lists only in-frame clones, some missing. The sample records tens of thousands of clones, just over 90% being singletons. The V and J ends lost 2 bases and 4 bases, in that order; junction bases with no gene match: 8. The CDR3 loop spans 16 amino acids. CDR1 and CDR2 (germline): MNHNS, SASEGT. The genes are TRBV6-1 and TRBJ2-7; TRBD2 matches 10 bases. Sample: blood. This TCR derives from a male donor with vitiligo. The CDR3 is CASSEWGASGSYEQYF. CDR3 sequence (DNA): TGTGCCAGCAGTGAATGGGGGGCTAGCGGGAGTTACGAGCAGTACTTC.